This entry describes one T cell receptor (beta chain). In its sample, this clonotype was seen many times. No cognate antigen has been identified for it. One base away there is no much larger clone; base qualities are not given. The method was RT-PCR. The listed sequencing device is NextSeq 550. TCRdb reprocessing: public reads trimmed at Q25 with fastp, clones called with MiXCR, in-frame beta chains kept. Here each entry gathers all rows of one CDR3 protein and keeps the most common genes and DNA. Within this sample are more than 7,500 distinct CDR3 sequences, with around 10% of them counted one time only. Together, the top ten hold 52% of the sample. CDR1 and CDR2, looked up from the germline V gene, are MNHNS and SASEGT. The CDR3 contains 14 residues, cysteine and phenylalanine counted. Solely the CDR3 DNA is kept, with 42 bases framed from the first base. V drops 2 bases and J drops 4 bases, leaving 11 bases in between.

These data belong to a study of patients and donors after allogeneic stem cell transplantation (dated by TCRdb to 2018 to 2020). The receptor chain draws on TRBV6-1 and TRBJ1-1; the D region possibly corresponds to TRBD1 (6 bases align). Input material: blood, either unsorted or a sorted T cell fraction (not recorded which). The sequence was collected from a human donor who was either an allogeneic HSCT recipient or a stem cell or donor lymphocyte infusion donor (not recorded which). It is not recorded whose cells these are; they may come from a transplant donor. The CDR3 reads as follows: CASSERGGSTEAFF. DNA sequence: TGTGCCAGCAGTGAACGGGGGGGCTCCACTGAAGCTTTCTTT.